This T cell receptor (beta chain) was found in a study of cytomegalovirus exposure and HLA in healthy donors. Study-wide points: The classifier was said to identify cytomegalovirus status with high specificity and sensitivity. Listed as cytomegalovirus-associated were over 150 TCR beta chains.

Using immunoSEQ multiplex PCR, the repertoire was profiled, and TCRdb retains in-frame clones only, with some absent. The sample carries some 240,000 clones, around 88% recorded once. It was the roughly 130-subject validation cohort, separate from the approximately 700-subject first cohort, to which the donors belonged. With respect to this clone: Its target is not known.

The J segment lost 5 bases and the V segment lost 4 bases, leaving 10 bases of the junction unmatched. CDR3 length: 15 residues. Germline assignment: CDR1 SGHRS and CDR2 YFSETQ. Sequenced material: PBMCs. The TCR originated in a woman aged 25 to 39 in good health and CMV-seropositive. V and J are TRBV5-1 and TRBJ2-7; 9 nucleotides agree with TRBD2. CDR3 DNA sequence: TGCGCCAGCAGCCACGCGGGGGGGAATCTAAACGAGCAGTACTTC. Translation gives CASSHAGGNLNEQYF.